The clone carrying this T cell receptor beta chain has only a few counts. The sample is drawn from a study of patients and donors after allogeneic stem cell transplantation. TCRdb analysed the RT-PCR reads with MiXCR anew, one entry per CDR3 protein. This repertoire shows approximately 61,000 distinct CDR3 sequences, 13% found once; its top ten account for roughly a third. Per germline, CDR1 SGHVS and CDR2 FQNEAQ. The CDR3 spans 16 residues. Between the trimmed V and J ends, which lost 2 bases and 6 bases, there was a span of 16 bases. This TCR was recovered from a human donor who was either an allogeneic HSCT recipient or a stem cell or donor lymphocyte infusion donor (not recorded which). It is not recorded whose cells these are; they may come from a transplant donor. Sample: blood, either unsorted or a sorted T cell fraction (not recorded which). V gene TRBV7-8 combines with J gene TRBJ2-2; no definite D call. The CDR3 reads CASSLRRATKPGELFF. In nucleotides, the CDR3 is TGTGCCAGCAGCTTACGTCGGGCCACCAAACCCGGGGAGCTGTTTTTT.